This record concerns one TCR beta chain sequence. The antigen remains unidentified. The sample is drawn from a study of T cell repertoires in cytomegalovirus infection. Turning to the study itself: CMV epitopes that were recently identified and HLA-C-restricted were used alongside well-studied HLA-B-restricted ones. It was the public TCR beta signatures that indicated both CMV infection and matching HLA type. Study-wide results and limits: Ex vivo responses were dominated by HLA-C-restricted CMV-specific TCR beta clonotypes. CMV carriers with the relevant HLA were identified by cumulative public TCR beta family frequency.

TCRdb passed the reads through MiXCR, listing each CDR3 protein once. The repertoire holds some 800,000 distinct CDR3 sequences, with almost 30% as singletons. Germline V CDR1 and CDR2: WSHSY, SAAADI. V was shortened by 0 bases and J by 0 bases, with 12 bases between the two germline ends. CDR3 length: 17 residues. This rearrangement joins TRBV10-2 to TRBJ2-1; possible D gene TRBD2, 6 bases. The specimen was cultured CD8+ T cells from PBMCs, collected from culture after CMV antigen stimulation. The clonotype originates from a human donor in good health (CMV status not recorded). Some clones in this sample may be carry-over from other donors' samples. The CDR3 region is CASSESMEGSSYNEQFF. The CDR3 coding sequence is TGCGCCAGCAGTGAGTCAATGGAGGGGAGCTCCTACAATGAGCAGTTCTTC.